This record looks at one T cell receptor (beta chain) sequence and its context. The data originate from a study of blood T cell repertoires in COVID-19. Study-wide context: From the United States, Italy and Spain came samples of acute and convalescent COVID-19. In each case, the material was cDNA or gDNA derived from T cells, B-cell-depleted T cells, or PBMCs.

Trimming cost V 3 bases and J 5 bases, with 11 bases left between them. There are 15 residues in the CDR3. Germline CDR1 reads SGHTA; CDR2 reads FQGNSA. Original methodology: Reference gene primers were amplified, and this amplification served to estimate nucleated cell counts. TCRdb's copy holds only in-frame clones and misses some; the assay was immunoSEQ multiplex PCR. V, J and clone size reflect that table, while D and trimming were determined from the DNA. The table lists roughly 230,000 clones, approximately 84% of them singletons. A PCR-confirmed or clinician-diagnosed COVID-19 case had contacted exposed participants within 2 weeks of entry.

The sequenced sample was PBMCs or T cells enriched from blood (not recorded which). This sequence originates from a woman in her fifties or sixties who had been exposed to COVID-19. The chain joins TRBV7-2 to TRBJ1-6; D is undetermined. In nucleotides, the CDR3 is TGTGCCAGCAGCTTGTCGCGGCAGCATAATTCACCCCTCCACTTT. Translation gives CASSLSRQHNSPLHF.